This TCR beta chain was retrieved from a study of CD8+CD57+ T cells in acquired aplastic anemia. Genomic DNA acted as the template from which TCR beta VDJ combination and CDR3 sequence profiling were carried out. One entry per CDR3 protein, called by TCRdb with MiXCR from the reads. The sample carries about 420,000 distinct CDR3 sequences, roughly 64% recorded once. CDR3 length equals 19 residues. Germline loops: CDR1 MNHNY, CDR2 SVGAGI (reference sequence). V was clipped by 6 bases and J by 9 bases; unmatched bases: 24. The TCR sequence derives from a human donor in good health, serving as a control. Material for sequencing was sorted CD4+, CD8+, or CD8+CD57+ T cells (not recorded which) from PBMCs. The chain is built from TRBV6-6 and TRBJ2-5; 11 bases map to TRBD2. The CDR3 protein is CASSAGPGASGGRRLAQYF. CDR3 sequence (DNA): TGTGCCAGCAGCGCCGGTCCTGGGGCTAGCGGGGGGCGTCGTTTGGCCCAGTACTTC.